These 10 T cell receptor beta chains were sequenced from one sample in a study of cytomegalovirus exposure and HLA in healthy donors. Primers for the PCR totalled 60 Vbeta and 13 Jbeta. The table came from immunoSEQ multiplex PCR; TCRdb's copy has only in-frame clones and leaves some out. The profile shows some 80,000 clones, roughly 9.1% of them singletons. Sequences were obtained from PBMCs. The receptors come from a man aged 55 to 70 in good health and CMV-seropositive.

This clone appeared once. The chain couples TRBV18 to TRBJ1-1; D is uncertain. The germline V gene encodes CDR1 KGHSH and CDR2 LQKENI. The germline V and J ends were trimmed by 4 bases and 1 base, with 4 bases remaining between them. This CDR3 has 12 residues. This CDR3 reads CASSRGNTEAFF. The CDR3 DNA reads as TGTGCCAGCTCACGCGGGAACACTGAAGCTTTCTTT.

This chain links TRBV7-2 with TRBJ2-5; TRBD1 matches at 9 bases. The germline V gene encodes CDR1 SGHTA and CDR2 FQGNSA. This CDR3 region has 16 residues. Trimming at V came to 2 bases and at J to 2 bases, leaving 6 bases not matched to a gene. CDR3 in DNA: TGTGCCAGCAGCTTAATGGGACAGGGAACTCAAGAGACCCAGTACTTC. Protein: CASSLMGQGTQETQYF.

The V and J genes are TRBV19 and TRBJ2-1, with D possibly TRBD2 on 6 matching bases. There are 14 residues in the CDR3. V shed 5 bases and J shed 2 bases, with 10 bases lying between them. CDR1 is LNHDA and CDR2 is SQIVND in the germline V gene (reference sequence). CDR3 loop: CASSSGRTYNEQFF. The CDR3 DNA follows: TGTGCCAGTAGTTCAGGGAGGACCTACAATGAGCAGTTCTTC.

J is TRBJ2-5 and V is TRBV7-9; 7 nucleotides match TRBD1. The CDR3 has 13 residues. The trim removed 5 bases at V and 5 bases at J, leaving 5 bases unmatched. Germline V gives CDR1 SEHNR, CDR2 FQNEAQ (reference sequence). The CDR3: CASSDLGQETQYF. The CDR3 region has the DNA TGTGCCAGCAGCGATTTGGGACAGGAGACCCAGTACTTC.

The chain joins TRBV28 to TRBJ1-2; 8 nucleotides match TRBD1. The CDR3 has 14 residues. Germline loops: CDR1 MDHEN, CDR2 SYDVKM. Trimming cost V 2 bases and J 8 bases; bases outside gene matches: 7. The CDR3 sequence is CASSLTQGAQGYTF. The CDR3 DNA follows: TGTGCCAGCAGTTTAACCCAGGGGGCACAGGGCTACACCTTC.

The CDR3, as DNA: TGCGCCAGCAGCTTGGGACAGGACACTGAAGCTTTCTTT. It translates to CASSLGQDTEAFF. The chain carries TRBV5-1 and TRBJ1-1, with D perhaps matching TRBD1 (6 bases). Germline CDR1 SGHRS, CDR2 YFSETQ. This CDR3 is built from 13 residues. Trimming stripped 0 bases from V and 3 bases from J, with 6 bases between.

J is TRBJ2-7 and V is TRBV30; 8 bases are shared with TRBD2. CDR3 length equals 15 residues. The V gene's germline CDR1 is GTSNPN and CDR2 SVGIG (reference sequence). CDR3 region: CAWSVLWRGAYGQYV. CDR3 DNA sequence: TGTGCCTGGAGTGTTCTGTGGCGGGGGGCCTACGGGCAGTACGTC.

This chain joins TRBV9 and TRBJ1-4; the D is unclear. Trimming shortened V by 0 bases and J by 5 bases, and 11 bases separated the two germline ends. This CDR3 spans 15 amino acids. Germline loops: CDR1 SGDLS, CDR2 YYNGEE. The chain's CDR3 is CASSVVRTGNEKLFF. The CDR3 coding sequence is TGTGCCAGCAGCGTAGTCCGCACCGGGAATGAAAAACTGTTTTTT.

This chain uses TRBV5-1 with TRBJ2-7, with D maybe TRBD2 (6 bases). CDR1 is SGHRS and CDR2 is YFSETQ in the germline V gene. The CDR3 runs 14 residues. Trimming took 0 bases from V and 3 from J, leaving 10 bases between them. CDR3 protein: CASSLERSGYEQYF. In DNA form, the CDR3 reads TGCGCCAGCAGCTTGGAACGTAGCGGCTACGAGCAGTACTTC.

The rearrangement links TRBV6-5 to TRBJ1-1; a weak D match, TRBD1 (5 bases). Trimming cost V 7 bases and J 1 base, with 10 bases left between them. CDR1 MNHEY and CDR2 SVGAGI come from the germline V gene. The CDR3 is made up of 13 amino acids. CDR3 amino acids: CASTGHQNTEAFF. The CDR3 DNA sequence: TGTGCCAGCACCGGACACCAGAACACTGAAGCTTTCTTT.